This T cell receptor (beta chain) was sequenced for a study of blood T cell repertoires in COVID-19. Study as a whole: Italy, Spain and the United States were the sources of the convalescent and acute COVID-19 samples. T cells, B-cell-depleted T cells, or PBMCs provided the cDNA or gDNA that served as material.

The authors' processing: Nucleated cell counts were estimated from reference gene primer amplification. Profiling relied on immunoSEQ multiplex PCR, and the TCRdb table lists in-frame clones only, not all of them. V and J calls and clone size are those listed in that table; D and trimming were worked out from the DNA. The sample comprises around 260,000 clones, 88% of which are singletons, and approximately 4.3% rests with the top ten. There are 15 residues in the CDR3. With V trimmed by 4 bases and J by 9 bases, 7 bases remained unmatched. From germline, CDR1 is MRHNA and CDR2 SNTAGT. The TCR was taken from a man aged 55-75 years who had recovered from COVID-19. Sequencing input: peripheral blood. This chain joins TRBV6-4 and TRBJ2-1; 12 bases match TRBD2. CDR3 DNA: TGTGCCAGCAGTGTACTAGCGGGGGGCCCTGGTGAGCAGTTCTTC. This gives the protein CASSVLAGGPGEQFF.